The 32 T cell receptor beta chains presented below share a single source sample, sequenced in a study of graft-versus-host responses after intestinal transplantation. This table comes from immunoSEQ multiplex PCR, and its TCRdb copy is limited to in-frame clones, with some not included. The sample includes almost 15,000 clones, 70% of them seen just once. Graft tissue processing released intraepithelial and lamina propria lymphocytes. The sequences come from ileum tissue, collected approximately 780 days after intestinal transplantation. These receptors originate from a human patient who received an intestinal transplant, so some T cells may come from the graft donor.

V gene TRBV23-1 combines with J gene TRBJ2-2, with D possibly TRBD2 on 6 matching bases. TRBV23-1 is sorted into the ORF group, with uncertain function. This CDR3 contains 15 residues. With 8 bases removed from V and 3 bases from J, the gap between germline ends came to 16 bases. The CDR3 spells CASAPGSWDTGELFF. The CDR3 DNA reads as TGCGCCAGCGCTCCCGGGAGCTGGGACACCGGGGAGCTGTTTTTT.

The table lists this clone with a few counts. J is TRBJ2-7 and V is TRBV5-1, with 8 bases matching TRBD2. Germline V gives CDR1 SGHRS, CDR2 YFSETQ. CDR3 length: 15 residues. V was pared by 4 bases and J by 4 bases, with 10 bases of the junction left unmatched. CDR3 sequence: CASSLFAGGLYEQYF. The CDR3 coding sequence is TGCGCCAGCAGCCTTTTCGCGGGGGGTCTATACGAGCAGTACTTC.

V and J are TRBV7-9 and TRBJ1-3, with 8 bases identical to TRBD1. V shed 5 bases and J 0 bases; nucleotides not matched to a gene: 9. CDR1 is SEHNR, CDR2 FQNEAQ, per germline (reference sequence). This CDR3 comprises 17 residues. The CDR3: CASSPPTGVGSGNTIYF. The CDR3 nucleotides read TGTGCCAGCAGCCCTCCGACAGGGGTGGGCTCTGGAAACACCATATATTTT.

The rearrangement joins TRBV4-2 to TRBJ2-7; 8 bases align to TRBD2. This CDR3 has 16 residues. The V gene's germline CDR1 is LGHNA and CDR2 YNFKEQ. Trimming removed 4 bases from V and 0 bases from J; junction bases left unmatched: 8. CDR3 in amino acids: CASSPAAGDSSYEQYF. CDR3 DNA sequence: TGTGCCAGCAGCCCCGCAGCGGGAGATAGCTCCTACGAGCAGTACTTC.

The chain links TRBV27 to TRBJ1-5; 7 bases match TRBD1. CDR1 MNHEY and CDR2 SMNVEV come from the germline V gene (reference sequence). This CDR3 has 17 residues. V lost 6 bases, J lost 0 bases, and 11 bases stayed unmatched. CDR3 DNA sequence: TGTGCCAGCAGCCTAAGGGGCAGGGGGGATAGCAATCAGCCCCAGCATTTT. Protein product: CASSLRGRGDSNQPQHF.

This clone has only a few counts. This chain uses TRBV27 with TRBJ1-6; a possible D gene is TRBD1 (6 bases). V was trimmed by 1 base and J by 10 bases, leaving 17 bases between them. The CDR3 consists of 16 residues. Germline V lookup: CDR1 MNHEY, CDR2 SMNVEV (reference sequence). The CDR3 DNA reads TGTGCCAGCAGTTTATTCGGACAGAGTTCATGGTCACCCCTCCACTTT. It codes for CASSLFGQSSWSPLHF.

The rearrangement uses TRBV30 and TRBJ2-6, with 8 bases identical to TRBD1. Germline assignment: CDR1 GTSNPN and CDR2 SVGIG (reference sequence). Trimming took 5 bases from V and 4 from J; bases not matched to a gene: 4. The CDR3 is made up of 14 amino acids. This chain's CDR3 is CAWGQGLGANVLTF. CDR3 in DNA: TGTGCCTGGGGACAGGGTCTGGGGGCCAACGTCCTGACTTTC. The variable domain in full, with the rest retrieved from reference TRBV30 and TRBJ2-6, is SQTIHQWPATLVQPVGSPLSLECTVEGTSNPNLYWYRQAAGRGLQLLFYSVGIGQISSEVPQNLSASRPQDRQFILSSKKLLLSDSGFYLCAWGQGLGANVLTFGAGSRLTVL.

A remark on this clone: As the CDR3 is not closed by the conserved phenylalanine or tryptophan, this likely results from a read error. The DNA for the CDR3 is TGTGCCAGCAGTCCGTACAGGGATGGCTACACCTCC. Its translation is CASSPYRDGYTS. The rearrangement uses TRBV5-6 and TRBJ1-2, with D possibly matching TRBD1 (6 bases). This CDR3 has 12 residues. Germline loops: CDR1 SGHDT, CDR2 YYEEEE. Trimming stripped 5 bases from V and 6 bases from J, with 11 bases between.

The chain couples TRBV2 to TRBJ2-7; TRBD1 matches 8 bases. This CDR3 region has 20 residues. The ends lost 0 bases at V and 7 bases at J; junction bases unmatched: 23. Germline CDR1 SNHLY, CDR2 FYNNEI. DNA for the CDR3: TGTGCCAGCAGTGAAGCGCTTCGGGACAGGACCTTCTCCCGAACTTGGGAGCAGTACTTC. Translated, it gives CASSEALRDRTFSRTWEQYF.

About this clone itself: Other DNA sequences from this sample encode an identical CDR3 as well. This sequence joins TRBV9 and TRBJ1-1; D uncertain. V was pared by 4 bases and J by 5 bases, with 12 bases between. CDR3 size: 13 residues. Per germline, CDR1 SGDLS and CDR2 YYNGEE. The CDR3 nucleotides read TGTGCCAGCAGCCTAGAACCAAATACTGAAGCTTTCTTT. Protein sequence: CASSLEPNTEAFF.

The gene calls are TRBV7-9 and TRBJ2-4; D gene uncertain. Per germline, CDR1 SEHNR and CDR2 FQNEAQ (reference sequence). V was trimmed by 6 bases and J by 2 bases, leaving 20 bases between them. The CDR3 runs to 17 residues. The CDR3 region has the DNA TGTGCCAGCAGTCATCCCGGGCCTCGCCACTCCAAAAACATTCAGTACTTC. Protein product: CASSHPGPRHSKNIQYF.

The CDR3 DNA follows: TGTGCCAGCAGCTCGCAGGGGAGCCATGGCTACACCTTC. Translating it yields CASSSQGSHGYTF. This chain connects TRBV7-9 to TRBJ1-2; D may be TRBD1 (6 bases). CDR1 SEHNR and CDR2 FQNEAQ come from the germline V gene (reference sequence). CDR3 length: 13 residues. The V and J ends lost 4 bases and 6 bases respectively, with 12 bases between them.

Note on this clone: This CDR3 is also generated by other DNA sequences in the sample. The gene calls are TRBV5-1 and TRBJ2-7; D is possibly TRBD1 (6 bases). Trimming cost V 0 bases and J 3 bases, with 7 bases left between them. Per germline, CDR1 SGHRS and CDR2 YFSETQ. The CDR3 contains 13 residues. Written as DNA, the CDR3 is TGCGCCAGCAGCTTGGCCAGGGGCTACGAGCAGTACTTC. Translated, it gives CASSLARGYEQYF.

The chain uses TRBV5-6 and TRBJ2-1; maybe TRBD1 (6 bases). The germline gives CDR1 SGHDT, CDR2 YYEEEE. Trimming took off 7 bases at V and 0 bases at J, with 14 bases between the two ends. This CDR3 is 15 amino acids long. The CDR3 sequence is CASGTGKSSYNEQFF. Here the CDR3 DNA reads TGTGCCAGCGGAACAGGGAAGAGCTCCTACAATGAGCAGTTCTTC.

J is TRBJ1-1 and V is TRBV28; D possibly corresponds to TRBD1 (6 bases). This CDR3 is built from 16 residues. CDR1 is MDHEN, CDR2 SYDVKM, per germline. V lost 1 base and J lost 0, with 12 bases in between. CDR3 amino acids: CASSLFGQTMNTEAFF. The CDR3 DNA reads TGTGCCAGCAGTTTATTTGGACAGACCATGAACACTGAAGCTTTCTTT.

This chain links TRBV5-1 with TRBJ2-1; 9 bases line up with TRBD1. This CDR3 is 15 amino acids long. Germline CDR1 SGHRS, CDR2 YFSETQ. V lost 8 bases, J lost 3 bases, and 9 bases stayed unmatched. In DNA form, the CDR3 reads TGCGCCAGTAAAACCGGGACAGGGTACTACAATGAGCAGTTCTTC. Translation gives CASKTGTGYYNEQFF.

This clone appeared a few times. The chain has TRBV5-4 and TRBJ1-2; 8 bases agree with TRBD1. The CDR3 is 12 residues long. Trimming took 4 bases from V and 7 from J; bases not matched to a gene: 3. Germline CDR1 is SGHNT and CDR2 is YYREEE (reference sequence). The CDR3 coding sequence is TGTGCCAGCAGCCCACAGGGGGGTGGCTACACCTTC. Amino acid sequence: CASSPQGGGYTF.

This sequence joins TRBV5-6 and TRBJ1-3; tentatively, D is TRBD1 (5 bases). The CDR3 is 14 residues long. Germline values: CDR1 SGHDT, CDR2 YYEEEE. Trimming left V 1 base short and J 3 bases short, with 8 bases between. The DNA for the CDR3 is TGTGCCAGCAGCTTGCAACAGGTTGGAAACACCATATATTTT. It codes for CASSLQQVGNTIYF.

This chain joins TRBV28 and TRBJ2-1; 9 bases match TRBD1. The V gene's germline CDR1 is MDHEN and CDR2 SYDVKM. The CDR3 has 16 residues. After removal of 6 bases from V and 8 bases from J, the junction contained 14 bases not matched to a gene. The CDR3 nucleotides read TGTGCCAGCAGCAGCCGAGGACAGGGGATTTCAGATGAGCAGTTCTTC. Protein: CASSSRGQGISDEQFF.

The rearrangement links TRBV5-1 to TRBJ2-1; 7 bases fit TRBD2. V shed 0 bases and J 4 bases; nucleotides not matched to a gene: 7. The CDR3 has 16 residues. Germline V gives CDR1 SGHRS, CDR2 YFSETQ. The CDR3 region has the DNA TGCGCCAGCAGCTTGGCCGGACTAGGTCGGTACAATGAGCAGTTCTTC. Translation: CASSLAGLGRYNEQFF.

The genes are TRBV7-2 and TRBJ2-1, with TRBD1 identical over 7 bases. V was pared by 2 bases and J by 0 bases, with 4 bases of the junction left unmatched. The CDR3 runs 16 residues. Germline loops: CDR1 SGHTA, CDR2 FQGNSA. CDR3 sequence (DNA): TGTGCCAGCAGCTTAATAGGGACAGCCTCCTACAATGAGCAGTTCTTC. Its protein product is CASSLIGTASYNEQFF.

This chain's CDR3 is CASSTTGESDTQYF. In nucleotides, the CDR3 is TGTGCCAGTAGTACAACAGGGGAGTCAGATACGCAGTATTTT. The V gene is TRBV19, the J gene TRBJ2-3; 7 bases match TRBD1. Germline-derived CDR1 and CDR2 are LNHDA and SQIVND (reference sequence). This CDR3 is 14 amino acids long. V was clipped by 4 bases and J by 4 bases; unmatched bases: 5. Full variable domain (outside the CDR3, taken from reference TRBV19 and TRBJ2-3): DGGITQSPKYLFRKEGQNVTLSCEQNLNHDAMYWYRQDPGQGLRLIYYSQIVNDFQKGDIAEGYSVSREKKESFPLTVTSAQKNPTAFYLCASSTTGESDTQYFGPGTRLTVL.

This chain links TRBV30 with TRBJ1-1, with D hard to call. Germline CDR1 GTSNPN, CDR2 SVGIG (reference sequence). CDR3 length: 13 residues. Trimming stripped 1 base from V and 3 bases from J, with 9 bases between. For the CDR3, the DNA is TGTGCCTGGAGTGGGTCCAGGCACACTGAAGCTTTCTTT. Translating it yields CAWSGSRHTEAFF.

The V and J genes are TRBV25-1 and TRBJ2-1; D is unclear. CDR1 is MGHDK and CDR2 is SYGVNS in the germline V gene. Trimming removed 4 bases from V and 8 bases from J, with 24 bases in between. The CDR3 has 17 amino acids. CDR3 in amino acids: CASSVGLAALVKDEQFF. The DNA of the CDR3 is TGTGCCAGCAGTGTCGGATTAGCTGCCCTAGTAAAAGATGAGCAGTTCTTC.

The rearrangement joins TRBV13 to TRBJ1-2; TRBD1 matches 7 bases. The CDR3 spans 15 residues. Germline V gene data show CDR1 as PRHDT and CDR2 as FYEKMQ (reference sequence). With V trimmed by 2 bases and J by 1 base, 4 bases remained unmatched. CDR3: CASSLLGQINYGYTF. CDR3 coding DNA: TGTGCCAGCAGCTTATTGGGACAGATTAACTATGGCTACACCTTC.

This clone came up a few times. This chain connects TRBV19 to TRBJ2-3; 11 nucleotides align to TRBD2. Germline loops: CDR1 LNHDA, CDR2 SQIVND (reference sequence). V lost 1 base to trimming and J lost 2 bases; unmatched junction nucleotides: 2. This CDR3 comprises 16 residues. The CDR3 region is CASSIGLAGLTDTQYF. CDR3 DNA sequence: TGTGCCAGTAGTATAGGACTAGCGGGGCTCACAGATACGCAGTATTTT.

The chain employs TRBV2 and TRBJ1-5; D remains unclear. The germline gives CDR1 SNHLY, CDR2 FYNNEI. V lost 3 bases and J lost 1, with 7 bases in between. CDR3 length equals 14 residues. CDR3 nucleotides: TGTGCCAGCAGTGAGTTGGGGAGCAATCAGCCCCAGCATTTT. Its protein is CASSELGSNQPQHF. Using reference TRBV2 and TRBJ1-5 for the parts outside the CDR3, the full variable domain is EPEVTQTPSHQVTQMGQEVILRCVPISNHLYFYWYRQILGQKVEFLVSFYNNEISEKSEIFDDQFSVERPDGSNFTLKIRSTKLEDSAMYFCASSELGSNQPQHFGDGTRLSIL.

This clone was seen more than once but under ten times. This chain connects TRBV28 to TRBJ1-1; no firm D call. CDR1 MDHEN and CDR2 SYDVKM come from the germline V gene. CDR3 length equals 15 residues. V dropped 2 bases and J dropped 7 bases, with 17 bases sitting between them. For the CDR3, the DNA is TGTGCCAGCAGTTTACGAGGCCCCGTGGGGAGTGAAGCTTTCTTT. Translation gives CASSLRGPVGSEAFF.

This chain links TRBV4-2 with TRBJ2-7, with D unclear. CDR1 LGHNA and CDR2 YNFKEQ come from the germline V gene. The CDR3 contains 15 residues. V was pared by 1 base and J by 1 base, with 11 bases between. The CDR3 here is CASSQAPDGSYEQYF. As DNA, the CDR3 is TGTGCCAGCAGCCAAGCACCGGACGGTTCCTACGAGCAGTACTTC.

This clone was seen a handful of times. This chain connects TRBV27 to TRBJ2-2; TRBD2 aligns across 8 bases. This CDR3 contains 16 residues. With 6 bases clipped from V and 4 bases from J, the junction kept 10 bases outside the gene matches. Germline-derived CDR1 and CDR2 are MNHEY and SMNVEV (reference sequence). CDR3: CASRVTTSAGTGELFF. The CDR3 DNA is TGTGCCAGCAGAGTAACGACTAGCGCGGGCACCGGGGAGCTGTTTTTT.

This clone was observed a single time. This rearrangement joins TRBV15 to TRBJ2-4; D might be TRBD2 (6 bases). The CDR3 consists of 15 residues. V was trimmed by 4 bases and J by 1 base, leaving 11 bases between them. Germline assignment: CDR1 LNHNV and CDR2 YYDKDF (reference sequence). CDR3 DNA: TGTGCCACCAGCACTCGGGACTCGGCCAAAAACATTCAGTACTTC. It encodes CATSTRDSAKNIQYF. Variable domain in full (rest from reference TRBV15 and TRBJ2-4): DAMVIQNPRYQVTQFGKPVTLSCSQTLNHNVMYWYQQKSSQAPKLLFHYYDKDFNNEADTPDNFQSRRPNTSFCFLDIRSPGLGDTAMYLCATSTRDSAKNIQYFGAGTRLSVL.

The chain employs TRBV30 and TRBJ1-5; D is possibly TRBD1 (6 bases). From germline, CDR1 is GTSNPN and CDR2 SVGIG (reference sequence). V lost 2 bases and J 3 bases, leaving 8 bases between the germline ends. This CDR3 has 13 amino acids. Here the CDR3 DNA reads TGTGCCTGGAGTACGGGACACAATCAGCCCCAGCATTTT. As protein: CAWSTGHNQPQHF. Combining the CDR3 with reference TRBV30 and TRBJ1-5 gives the whole variable domain SQTIHQWPATLVQPVGSPLSLECTVEGTSNPNLYWYRQAAGRGLQLLFYSVGIGQISSEVPQNLSASRPQDRQFILSSKKLLLSDSGFYLCAWSTGHNQPQHFGDGTRLSIL.